The clone carrying this T cell receptor beta chain was picked up many times. Germline trimming cut 0 bases from V and 2 bases from J; bases unmatched to any gene: 10. This CDR3 has 16 residues. Germline CDR1 SQVTM, CDR2 ANQGSEA. This sample is drawn from a study of CD8 T cells in ankylosing spondylitis. TCRdb ran MiXCR on the 5' RACE reads and lists one entry per CDR3 protein. The table includes about 160,000 distinct CDR3 sequences, roughly 18% detected once. Sequencing input: blood, either unsorted or a sorted T cell fraction (not recorded which). The TCR comes from a male donor with ankylosing spondylitis or in good health (not recorded which). The chain is built from TRBV29-1 and TRBJ2-7; 7 bases are shared with TRBD2. The CDR3 region is CSVEDQPAGTTYEQYF. For the CDR3, the DNA is TGCAGCGTTGAAGATCAACCAGCGGGGACCACCTACGAGCAGTACTTC.